These 31 T cell receptor beta chains originate from one sample sequenced in a study of blood T cell repertoires in COVID-19. Method: immunoSEQ multiplex PCR; TCRdb's copy keeps in-frame clones and lacks some. The sample includes 310,000 or so clones, roughly nine tenths of them seen just once. Source material: peripheral blood. These receptors were collected from a man aged 18 to 30 who had recovered from COVID-19.

As regards this clone: Other DNA sequences in this specimen translate into the identical CDR3. This rearrangement joins TRBV3-1 (or the pseudogene TRBV3-2) to TRBJ2-7; maybe TRBD1 (6 bases). Trimming cost V 6 bases and J 1 base, with 13 bases left between them. The CDR3 is 14 residues long. CDR1 is LGHDT, CDR2 YNNKEL, per germline (reference sequence). The CDR3 loop is CASSPDRGSYEQYF. CDR3 nucleotide sequence: TGTGCCAGCAGTCCGGACAGAGGATCCTACGAGCAGTACTTC.

The chain recombines TRBV30 with TRBJ2-3; tentatively, D is TRBD1 (6 bases). The ends were cut back, 0 bases at V and 2 bases at J, with 9 bases in the middle. Germline V gene data show CDR1 as GTSNPN and CDR2 as SVGIG (reference sequence). The CDR3 consists of 14 residues. The CDR3 DNA reads TGTGCCTGGAGTGTACACAGGGCCACAGATACGCAGTATTTT. Residues: CAWSVHRATDTQYF.

This clone was picked up one time. This sequence joins TRBV11-2 and TRBJ2-7, with 11 bases fitting TRBD2. The CDR3 has 16 amino acids. The V gene end was trimmed by 6 bases and the J gene end by 4 bases; junction bases not matched to a gene: 11. Germline CDR1 SGHAT, CDR2 FQNNGV. CDR3 residues: CASSPRTSGGSYEQYF. CDR3 bases: TGTGCCAGCAGTCCTAGAACTAGCGGGGGATCTTACGAGCAGTACTTC. Looking up the rest from reference TRBV11-2 and TRBJ2-7 gives the full variable domain: EAGVAQSPRYKIIEKRQSVAFWCNPISGHATLYWYQQILGQGPKLLIQFQNNGVVDDSQLPKDRFSAERLKGVDSTLKIQPAKLEDSAVYLCASSPRTSGGSYEQYFGPGTRLTVT.

V usage is TRBV3-1 (or the pseudogene TRBV3-2) and J usage is TRBJ1-1; D is ambiguous. The CDR3 has 13 residues. Germline V gene lookup returns CDR1 LGHDT and CDR2 YNNKEL (reference sequence). Trimming cost V 1 base and J 1 base, with 4 bases left between them. CDR3 in amino acids: CASSQGQNTEAFF. DNA for the CDR3: TGTGCCAGCAGCCAAGGACAGAACACTGAAGCTTTCTTT.

This rearrangement joins TRBV3-1 (or the pseudogene TRBV3-2) to TRBJ1-1; no reliable D call. There are 14 residues in the CDR3. The V gene's germline CDR1 is LGHDT and CDR2 YNNKEL (reference sequence). V was cut by 4 bases and J by 1 base, with 10 bases left in between. CDR3 sequence reads: CASSLSPGNTEAFF. The CDR3 region has the DNA TGTGCCAGCAGCCTATCGCCGGGGAACACTGAAGCTTTCTTT.

This sequence joins TRBV7-9 and TRBJ2-7; the D gene is possibly TRBD1 (5 bases). The CDR3 is 14 residues long. Per germline, CDR1 SEHNR and CDR2 FQNEAQ (reference sequence). The V and J ends lost 1 base and 6 bases respectively, with 13 bases between them. CDR3 amino acids: CASSLDRRVGEQYF. CDR3 coding DNA: TGTGCCAGCAGCTTAGATCGCAGGGTGGGCGAGCAGTACTTC.

This sequence joins TRBV6-1 and TRBJ1-1; D is possibly TRBD1 (6 bases). V was pared by 1 base and J by 11 bases, with 17 bases between. CDR1 MNHNS and CDR2 SASEGT come from the germline V gene. This CDR3 comprises 14 residues. For the CDR3, the DNA is TGTGCCAGCAGTGAAGGACAGGCCTATTCGGGGGCTTTCTTT. This codes for CASSEGQAYSGAFF.

The CDR3 is CSASGIAAATYEQYF. The CDR3 coding sequence is TGCAGTGCTAGTGGTATTGCGGCCGCGACCTACGAGCAGTACTTC. The chain couples TRBV20-1 to TRBJ2-7; D is unclear. Germline CDR1 reads DFQATT; CDR2 reads SNEGSKA (reference sequence). V was trimmed by 3 bases and J by 2 bases, leaving 17 bases between them. The CDR3 contains 15 residues.

The CDR3 DNA follows: TGTGCCAGCAGCTTTCTGACAGGTACGAACACTGAAGCTTTCTTT. This translates into CASSFLTGTNTEAFF. V gene TRBV11-2 combines with J gene TRBJ1-1; the D gene is possibly TRBD1 (6 bases). The CDR3 spans 15 residues. Between the trimmed V and J ends, which lost 3 bases and 1 base, there was a span of 12 bases. Looked up from germline, CDR1 is SGHAT and CDR2 is FQNNGV. Supplemented by reference TRBV11-2 and TRBJ1-1, the full variable domain reads EAGVAQSPRYKIIEKRQSVAFWCNPISGHATLYWYQQILGQGPKLLIQFQNNGVVDDSQLPKDRFSAERLKGVDSTLKIQPAKLEDSAVYLCASSFLTGTNTEAFFGQGTRLTVV.

This clone was seen once. The chain recombines TRBV12-3 or TRBV12-4 with TRBJ1-1; no firm D call. The CDR3 length is 13 residues. Trimming shortened V by 5 bases and J by 4 bases, and 11 bases separated the two germline ends. For the CDR3, the DNA is TGTGCCAGCAGTCGAGAAGAGGGCACTGAAGCTTTCTTT. It codes for CASSREEGTEAFF.

The sample holds one count of this clone. The rearrangement uses TRBV19 and TRBJ1-5; the D is unclear. This CDR3 region has 12 residues. Germline CDR1 is LNHDA and CDR2 is SQIVND (reference sequence). Trimming shortened V by 5 bases and J by 3 bases, and 5 bases separated the two germline ends. CDR3 sequence: CASSLVNQPQHF. The CDR3 DNA reads TGTGCCAGTAGTCTCGTCAATCAGCCCCAGCATTTT.

This chain connects TRBV27 to TRBJ1-2; 8 bases agree with TRBD1. Germline CDR1 MNHEY, CDR2 SMNVEV (reference sequence). This CDR3 spans 16 amino acids. J gave up 3 bases and V 5 bases, and 11 bases lay outside the gene matches. The chain's CDR3 is CASSAGTGKWYYGYTF. The CDR3 DNA is TGTGCCAGCAGTGCCGGGACAGGCAAGTGGTACTATGGCTACACCTTC.

This clone has a handful of counts. This chain links TRBV5-1 with TRBJ2-7; D unclear. The CDR3 is 15 amino acids. The V gene's germline CDR1 is SGHRS and CDR2 YFSETQ. Trimming cost V 0 bases and J 2 bases, with 12 bases left between them. CDR3 protein: CASSLDYRGPYEQYF. As DNA, the CDR3 is TGCGCCAGCAGCTTGGATTATAGAGGCCCCTACGAGCAGTACTTC.

This chain links TRBV29-1 with TRBJ2-3; a weak D match, TRBD1 (6 bases). V lost 6 bases and J lost 0, with 13 bases in between. The CDR3 consists of 14 residues. Germline V CDR1 and CDR2: SQVTM, ANQGSEA. The CDR3 coding sequence is TGCAGCGTATATAGACAGGCTAGCACAGATACGCAGTATTTT. It translates to CSVYRQASTDTQYF.

The chain carries TRBV12-3 or TRBV12-4 and TRBJ1-2; D unclear. Trimming cost V 6 bases and J 8 bases, with 13 bases left between them. The CDR3 is made up of 12 amino acids. CDR3 sequence (DNA): TGTGCCAGCAGGGCAGGCTCTGGAGGCTACACCTTC. Protein sequence: CASRAGSGGYTF.

This clone was seen only a few times. The J gene is TRBJ1-1, the V gene TRBV7-3, with no clear D. V was cut by 1 base and J by 4 bases, with 7 bases left in between. Germline values: CDR1 SGHTA, CDR2 FQGTGA. The CDR3 is made up of 13 amino acids. The CDR3: CASSLMGGTEAFF. The CDR3 region has the DNA TGTGCCAGCAGCTTAATGGGAGGCACTGAAGCTTTCTTT. The variable domain in full, with the rest retrieved from reference TRBV7-3 and TRBJ1-1, is GAGVSQTPSNKVTEKGKYVELRCDPISGHTALYWYRQSLGQGPEFLIYFQGTGAADDSGLPNDRFFAVRPEGSVSTLKIQRTERGDSAVYLCASSLMGGTEAFFGQGTRLTVV.

J is TRBJ2-1 and V is TRBV7-9; a weak D match, TRBD1 (6 bases). V was shortened by 3 bases and J by 7 bases, with 13 bases between the two germline ends. The CDR3 extends over 14 amino acids. Germline V gene data show CDR1 as SEHNR and CDR2 as FQNEAQ (reference sequence). The CDR3 bases are TGTGCCAGCAGCTTCAGGGGAACGGGGAATGAGCAGTTCTTC. Translating gives CASSFRGTGNEQFF.

V gene TRBV4-2 combines with J gene TRBJ2-2, with 9 bases that match TRBD2. The germline V gene has CDR1 LGHNA and CDR2 YNFKEQ. This CDR3 is built from 15 residues. The V segment lost 1 base and the J segment 3 bases; nucleotides outside the gene matches: 0. CDR3 in amino acids: CASSQASGDTGELFF. The DNA for the CDR3 is TGTGCCAGCAGCCAAGCTAGCGGGGACACCGGGGAGCTGTTTTTT.

This chain joins TRBV18 and TRBJ2-1; D might be TRBD1 (5 bases). V gave up 6 bases and J gave up 3 bases, with 18 bases separating them. The CDR3 is 16 residues long. CDR1 KGHSH and CDR2 LQKENI come from the germline V gene. The CDR3 DNA follows: TGTGCCAGCTCTCCCCGTAGGGGCGGCGGCTACAATGAGCAGTTCTTC. Translating it yields CASSPRRGGGYNEQFF.

V usage is TRBV7-9 and J usage is TRBJ2-3; D call uncertain. Germline values: CDR1 SEHNR, CDR2 FQNEAQ (reference sequence). This CDR3 spans 12 amino acids. The V gene lost 5 bases and the J gene lost 6 bases, with 9 bases spanning the gap. CDR3 sequence: CASSTLPDTQYF. DNA for the CDR3: TGTGCCAGCAGCACTTTACCCGATACGCAGTATTTT.

This rearrangement joins TRBV2 to TRBJ2-1; 10 bases are a match to TRBD1. This CDR3 has 15 amino acids. From germline, CDR1 is SNHLY and CDR2 FYNNEI. The V and J ends lost 7 bases and 3 bases, in that order; junction bases with no gene match: 6. The CDR3 loop is CASTLGQGNYNEQFF. The CDR3 coding sequence is TGTGCCAGCACCCTGGGACAGGGGAACTACAATGAGCAGTTCTTC.

The chain combines TRBV5-5 with TRBJ1-5; D might be TRBD1 (6 bases). This CDR3 contains 14 residues. The V end was cut by 4 bases, the J end by 5 bases, with 13 bases between. Germline V gene data show CDR1 as SGHKS and CDR2 as YYEKEE (reference sequence). The CDR3: CASSLFRGDQPQHF. In DNA, the CDR3 is TGTGCCAGCAGCCTATTCAGGGGCGATCAGCCCCAGCATTTT.

The J gene is TRBJ2-7, the V gene TRBV5-4; D is uncertain. Trimming pared 7 bases from V and 4 bases from J, leaving 12 bases between. The CDR3 extends over 12 amino acids. Germline V gene sequence: CDR1 SGHNT, CDR2 YYREEE (reference sequence). CDR3 amino acids: CASGHNRYEQYF. The CDR3 region has the DNA TGTGCCAGCGGCCATAACCGATACGAGCAGTACTTC.

This rearrangement joins TRBV7-9 to TRBJ1-1; maybe TRBD1 (5 bases). The CDR3 consists of 15 residues. Germline V CDR1 and CDR2: SEHNR, FQNEAQ (reference sequence). Trimming stripped 3 bases from V and 1 base from J, with 12 bases between. The DNA of the CDR3 is TGTGCCAGCAGCTTCTTCCCGACAGAGAACACTGAAGCTTTCTTT. The encoded protein is CASSFFPTENTEAFF.

V and J are TRBV19 and TRBJ1-3; D not resolved. From germline, CDR1 is LNHDA and CDR2 SQIVND (reference sequence). V lost 5 bases and J lost 1, with 12 bases in between. This CDR3 has 15 amino acids. The chain's CDR3 is CASSGRRKSGNTIYF. CDR3 DNA: TGTGCCAGTAGTGGGAGGAGAAAATCTGGAAACACCATATATTTT.

V is TRBV4-3 and J is TRBJ2-7; TRBD2 agrees at 9 bases. Losses at the gene ends were 4 bases for V and 0 bases for J; bases not matched to a gene: 4. This CDR3 region has 15 residues. Germline values: CDR1 LGHNA, CDR2 YSLEER. In DNA, the CDR3 is TGCGCCAGCAGCCGCGTAGCGGGGGACTCCTACGAGCAGTACTTC. Translated, it gives CASSRVAGDSYEQYF.

This clone was counted once. The J gene is TRBJ2-3, the V gene TRBV6-1, with 10 nucleotides matching TRBD2. The CDR3 runs to 16 residues. Germline V gene data show CDR1 as MNHNS and CDR2 as SASEGT. With 3 bases clipped from V and 3 bases from J, the junction kept 6 bases outside the gene matches. The CDR3 loop is CASSDRAGGETDTQYF. In DNA, the CDR3 is TGTGCCAGCAGTGACAGAGCGGGAGGGGAGACAGATACGCAGTATTTT.

The chain recombines TRBV29-1 with TRBJ1-2; D might be TRBD1 (6 bases). Looked up from germline, CDR1 is SQVTM and CDR2 is ANQGSEA. Trimming pared 4 bases from V and 2 bases from J, leaving 14 bases between. This CDR3 is built from 14 residues. The CDR3 here is CSVGAGVRNYGYTF. The CDR3 region has the DNA TGCAGCGTTGGCGCAGGGGTAAGGAACTATGGCTACACCTTC.

The CDR3 protein is CASSPRYRTGDQNEQYF. DNA for the CDR3: TGTGCCAGCAGCCCCCGATACCGGACAGGGGACCAGAACGAGCAGTACTTC. The chain carries TRBV7-9 and TRBJ2-7; 9 nucleotides line up with TRBD1. V shed 5 bases, J shed 5 bases, and the junction held 16 bases outside the gene matches. This CDR3 region has 17 residues. Germline-derived CDR1 and CDR2 are SEHNR and FQNEAQ (reference sequence).

This chain joins TRBV4-1 and TRBJ1-5; D gene unclear. This CDR3 has 16 amino acids. Germline V CDR1 and CDR2: MGHRA, YSYEKL. Trimming pared 0 bases from V and 0 bases from J, leaving 9 bases between. CDR3 loop: CASSQEGSYSNQPQHF. The CDR3 DNA sequence: TGCGCCAGCAGCCAAGAGGGGAGCTATAGCAATCAGCCCCAGCATTTT.

This sequence joins TRBV11-2 and TRBJ2-1, with TRBD2 as a possible D gene (6 bases). Germline assignment: CDR1 SGHAT and CDR2 FQNNGV. V dropped 5 bases and J dropped 5 bases, with 10 bases sitting between them. The CDR3 consists of 13 residues. Here the CDR3 DNA reads TGTGCCAGCAGCCGGGACTTTAACAATGAGCAGTTCTTC. Protein: CASSRDFNNEQFF.